The 28 T cell receptor beta chains given below trace back to one sample, sequenced in a study of T cell responses to AZD1222 COVID-19 vaccine. Clones were read by immunoSEQ multiplex PCR, and TCRdb kept only the in-frame ones, dropping some. In the table there are over 100,000 clones, 91% of which are singletons. The sequencing used peripheral blood, collected on day 0 of AZD1222 vaccination. The receptor source for this set is an adult in good health.

V usage is TRBV19 and J usage is TRBJ1-2; 9 bases agree with TRBD1. Looked up from germline, CDR1 is LNHDA and CDR2 is SQIVND (reference sequence). This CDR3 contains 14 residues. V gave up 9 bases and J gave up 2 bases; unmatched junction bases: 7. The CDR3 reads CASTGTGRNYGYTF. Here the CDR3 DNA reads TGTGCCAGCACCGGGACAGGGAGAAACTATGGCTACACCTTC.

The V gene is TRBV10-1, the J gene TRBJ2-6; D remains ambiguous. CDR3 length equals 13 residues. Germline V CDR1 and CDR2: WNHNN, SYGVQD (reference sequence). V lost 8 bases and J 0 bases, leaving 5 bases between the germline ends. The DNA of the CDR3 is TGCGCCAGCGGTAACTCTGGGGCCAACGTCCTGACTTTC. This gives the protein CASGNSGANVLTF.

The chain recombines TRBV20-1 with TRBJ1-2; D gene unclear. Germline CDR1 DFQATT, CDR2 SNEGSKA (reference sequence). Trimming stripped 3 bases from V and 8 bases from J, with 13 bases between. CDR3 size: 12 residues. The CDR3 loop reads CSASLAAGGYTF. The CDR3 nucleotides are TGCAGTGCTAGTTTAGCCGCAGGCGGCTACACCTTC.

The V gene is TRBV5-1, the J gene TRBJ1-2, with 7 nucleotides matching TRBD1. J lost 1 base, V lost 5 bases, and 5 bases had no gene match. This CDR3 spans 14 amino acids. Germline CDR1 and CDR2: SGHRS and YFSETQ. The CDR3 loop is CASRETGINYGYTF. DNA for the CDR3: TGCGCCAGCAGGGAGACAGGGATTAACTATGGCTACACCTTC. Full variable domain (missing parts from reference TRBV5-1 and TRBJ1-2): KAGVTQTPRYLIKTRGQQVTLSCSPISGHRSVSWYQQTPGQGLQFLFEYFSETQRNKGNFPGRFSGRQFSNSRSEMNVSTLELGDSALYLCASRETGINYGYTFGSGTRLTVV.

The J gene is TRBJ1-2, the V gene TRBV2, with 9 bases lining up with TRBD1. The V segment lost 8 bases and the J segment 8 bases; nucleotides outside the gene matches: 18. The CDR3 spans 16 residues. Per germline, CDR1 SNHLY and CDR2 FYNNEI. The CDR3 here is CASEGTWDREFGGYTF. In DNA, the CDR3 is TGTGCCAGCGAGGGAACCTGGGACAGGGAATTTGGCGGCTACACCTTC.

This sequence joins TRBV4-2 and TRBJ1-5; TRBD1 might be the D (5 bases). V was shortened by 3 bases and J by 2 bases, with 14 bases between the two germline ends. The germline CDR1 and CDR2 sequences are LGHNA and YNFKEQ. The CDR3 extends over 16 amino acids. The CDR3 DNA follows: TGTGCCAGCAGCCAGGCGACAGCAGGAGGCAATCAGCCCCAGCATTTT. Amino acid sequence: CASSQATAGGNQPQHF.

CDR3 DNA sequence: TGTGCCAGCAGCGTAGGGCCACAGGGAGCCTACGAGCAGTACTTC. Translated: CASSVGPQGAYEQYF. This chain links TRBV9 with TRBJ2-7, with a tentative D call TRBD1 (6 bases). CDR3 size: 15 residues. Trimming left V 0 bases short and J 2 bases short, with 12 bases between. CDR1 is SGDLS and CDR2 is YYNGEE in the germline V gene. Variable domain in full (rest from reference TRBV9 and TRBJ2-7): DSGVTQTPKHLITATGQRVTLRCSPRSGDLSVYWYQQSLDQGLQFLIQYYNGEERAKGNILERFSAQQFPDLHSELNLSSLELGDSALYFCASSVGPQGAYEQYFGPGTRLTVT.

This chain links TRBV5-4 with TRBJ1-1, with D maybe TRBD1 (5 bases). The CDR3 loop spans 13 amino acids. CDR1 and CDR2 (germline): SGHNT, YYREEE (reference sequence). Trimming shortened V by 0 bases and J by 7 bases, and 10 bases separated the two germline ends. The CDR3 here is CASSLAVGGEAFF. The CDR3 DNA follows: TGTGCCAGCAGCTTGGCCGTCGGGGGTGAAGCTTTCTTT.

The chain links TRBV5-1 to TRBJ1-2; possible D gene TRBD1, 6 bases. Germline lookup yields CDR1 SGHRS and CDR2 YFSETQ. The CDR3 has 14 residues. The ends were cut back, 3 bases at V and 2 bases at J, with 11 bases in the middle. CDR3 in amino acids: CASSSGQINYGYTF. Here the CDR3 DNA reads TGCGCCAGCAGCTCCGGACAGATAAACTATGGCTACACCTTC.

J is TRBJ2-4 and V is TRBV5-6; D might be TRBD1 (5 bases). CDR1 is SGHDT, CDR2 YYEEEE, per germline. V was pared by 0 bases and J by 1 base, with 5 bases between. This CDR3 is 14 amino acids long. The CDR3 DNA is TGTGCCAGCAGCTTGGCAGGGGCCAAAAACATTCAGTACTTC. It yields the protein CASSLAGAKNIQYF.

The chain couples TRBV6-5 to TRBJ2-2, with D tentatively TRBD1 (5 bases). The CDR3 length is 15 residues. Between the trimmed V and J ends, which lost 6 bases and 4 bases, there was a span of 15 bases. The germline V gene encodes CDR1 MNHEY and CDR2 SVGAGI. The CDR3 loop reads CASRGQALLTGELFF. For the CDR3, the DNA is TGTGCCAGCAGGGGGCAGGCACTTCTCACCGGGGAGCTGTTTTTT.

The gene calls are TRBV19 and TRBJ2-3, with TRBD2 matching 8 bases. The trim removed 7 bases at V and 3 bases at J, leaving 12 bases unmatched. CDR1 LNHDA and CDR2 SQIVND come from the germline V gene (reference sequence). This CDR3 comprises 16 residues. DNA of the CDR3: TGTGCCAGTAAGGAAAGCGGGAGTTTTTGGACAGATACGCAGTATTTT. Translated, it gives CASKESGSFWTDTQYF. The full variable domain, its missing parts supplied by reference TRBV19 and TRBJ2-3, is DGGITQSPKYLFRKEGQNVTLSCEQNLNHDAMYWYRQDPGQGLRLIYYSQIVNDFQKGDIAEGYSVSREKKESFPLTVTSAQKNPTAFYLCASKESGSFWTDTQYFGPGTRLTVL.

The chain is built from TRBV14 and TRBJ1-6; D unclear. V dropped 3 bases and J dropped 9 bases, with 6 bases sitting between them. Germline loops: CDR1 SGHDN, CDR2 FVKESK. This CDR3 has 12 residues. The CDR3 DNA reads as TGTGCCAGCAGCCAGGGTTTTTCACCCCTCCACTTT. Its protein product is CASSQGFSPLHF.

The chain recombines TRBV6-5 with TRBJ1-2; D is uncertain. The germline gives CDR1 MNHEY, CDR2 SVGAGI. This CDR3 spans 12 amino acids. Between the trimmed V and J ends, which lost 4 bases and 4 bases, there was a span of 7 bases. CDR3 sequence: CASSLDFYGYTF. CDR3 in DNA: TGTGCCAGCAGTTTGGACTTCTATGGCTACACCTTC.

This chain links TRBV3-1 (or the pseudogene TRBV3-2) with TRBJ1-1, with D uncertain. V lost 3 bases, J lost 2 bases, and 4 bases lay in between. Germline V gives CDR1 LGHDT, CDR2 YNNKEL (reference sequence). CDR3 length: 12 residues. Here the CDR3 DNA reads TGTGCCAGCAGCCACGGAAACACTGAAGCTTTCTTT. Amino acid sequence: CASSHGNTEAFF.

The chain is built from TRBV7-6 and TRBJ2-2; D may correspond to TRBD1 or TRBD2 (6 bases each). This CDR3 is 15 amino acids long. The germline CDR1 and CDR2 sequences are SGHVS and FNYEAQ. V lost 5 bases, J lost 7 bases, and 17 bases lay in between. The CDR3 bases are TGTGCCAGCAGCCAGAACGGGGGCCATGGCGGGGAGCTGTTTTTT. Protein sequence: CASSQNGGHGGELFF.

The V and J genes are TRBV10-3 and TRBJ2-2, with a tentative D call TRBD1 (5 bases). The V end was cut by 3 bases, the J end by 5 bases, with 10 bases between. CDR1 is ENHRY and CDR2 is SYGVKD in the germline V gene. The CDR3 spans 14 residues. The CDR3: CAISEGETTGELFF. The CDR3 coding sequence is TGTGCCATCAGTGAAGGGGAAACGACCGGGGAGCTGTTTTTT.

J is TRBJ2-3 and V is TRBV24-1, with 12 bases matching TRBD2. Germline V gene data show CDR1 as KGHDR and CDR2 as SFDVKD. V lost 12 bases to trimming and J lost 4 bases; unmatched junction nucleotides: 4. The CDR3 is 13 amino acids. The CDR3 reads CASGLAGSDTQYF. The DNA for the CDR3 is TGTGCCTCAGGACTAGCGGGATCAGATACGCAGTATTTT.

The chain has TRBV30 and TRBJ2-2; D remains unclear. The CDR3 contains 13 residues. The germline V gene encodes CDR1 GTSNPN and CDR2 SVGIG (reference sequence). The ends were cut back, 0 bases at V and 3 bases at J, with 5 bases in the middle. DNA of the CDR3: TGTGCCTGGAGTGTACTTGACACCGGGGAGCTGTTTTTT. This gives the protein CAWSVLDTGELFF. The variable domain in full, completed from reference TRBV30 and TRBJ2-2, reads SQTIHQWPATLVQPVGSPLSLECTVEGTSNPNLYWYRQAAGRGLQLLFYSVGIGQISSEVPQNLSASRPQDRQFILSSKKLLLSDSGFYLCAWSVLDTGELFFGEGSRLTVL.

This chain joins TRBV18 and TRBJ1-5, with no clear D. Trimming took 6 bases from V and 2 from J, leaving 11 bases between them. This CDR3 contains 14 residues. CDR1 and CDR2 (germline): KGHSH, LQKENI. CDR3 region: CASSEGGGNQPQHF. CDR3 coding DNA: TGTGCCAGCTCGGAAGGAGGAGGCAATCAGCCCCAGCATTTT. Full variable domain (outside the CDR3, taken from reference TRBV18 and TRBJ1-5): NAGVMQNPRHLVRRRGQEARLRCSPMKGHSHVYWYRQLPEEGLKFMVYLQKENIIDESGMPKERFSAEFPKEGPSILRIQQVVRGDSAAYFCASSEGGGNQPQHFGDGTRLSIL.

This chain uses TRBV29-1 with TRBJ1-1; maybe TRBD1 (5 bases). The CDR3 runs to 13 residues. The germline V and J ends were trimmed by 4 bases and 3 bases, with 12 bases remaining between them. Germline CDR1 and CDR2: SQVTM and ANQGSEA. CDR3 in amino acids: CSVALRRDTEAFF. The CDR3 DNA follows: TGCAGCGTTGCCCTCCGCAGGGACACTGAAGCTTTCTTT. Full variable domain (rest looked up from reference TRBV29-1 and TRBJ1-1): SAVISQKPSRDICQRGTSLTIQCQVDSQVTMMFWYRQQPGQSLTLIATANQGSEATYESGFVIDKFPISRPNLTFSTLTVSNMSPEDSSIYLCSVALRRDTEAFFGQGTRLTVV.

This clone occurred once. The V call is TRBV19, the J call TRBJ1-2; D perhaps matches TRBD1 (6 bases). With 8 bases removed from V and 4 bases from J, the gap between germline ends came to 20 bases. Germline-derived CDR1 and CDR2 are LNHDA and SQIVND (reference sequence). The CDR3 extends over 15 amino acids. The CDR3 DNA follows: TGTGCCAGTCGCCTACAATCACAGGGCGTCTATGGCTACACCTTC. The encoded protein is CASRLQSQGVYGYTF.

The V gene is TRBV27, the J gene TRBJ2-7, with D possibly being TRBD1 or TRBD2 (5 bases each). V was clipped by 5 bases and J by 1 base, with 9 bases between them. The CDR3 loop spans 13 amino acids. Per germline, CDR1 MNHEY and CDR2 SMNVEV (reference sequence). The chain's CDR3 is CASSREGSYEQYF. Written as DNA, the CDR3 is TGTGCCAGCAGTCGTGAGGGGTCCTACGAGCAGTACTTC.

This chain uses TRBV27 with TRBJ2-7; a possible D gene is TRBD2 (5 bases). Germline lookup yields CDR1 MNHEY and CDR2 SMNVEV (reference sequence). V lost 5 bases to trimming and J lost 0 bases, with 14 bases between them. The CDR3 has 15 amino acids. The CDR3 DNA follows: TGTGCCAGCAGTACCAGCGGCGGTTACTCCTACGAGCAGTACTTC. Translation gives CASSTSGGYSYEQYF.

This clone was seen a handful of times. CDR3 in DNA: TGTGCCAGCAGCGGAACTCCGGGACAGGTGGACGAGCAGTACTTC. Translation: CASSGTPGQVDEQYF. The chain links TRBV6-5 to TRBJ2-7; 8 bases map to TRBD1. The CDR3 sequence is 15 residues long. J gave up 5 bases and V 6 bases, and 12 bases lay outside the gene matches. Germline CDR1 MNHEY, CDR2 SVGAGI.

This chain links TRBV5-4 with TRBJ2-7; 8 nucleotides agree with TRBD2. Per the germline V gene, CDR1 is SGHNT and CDR2 is YYREEE (reference sequence). There are 15 residues in the CDR3. V lost 3 bases, J lost 0 bases, and 5 bases stayed unmatched. For the CDR3, the DNA is TGTGCCAGCAGCTCCGGGGGGGGCCCCTCCTACGAGCAGTACTTC. This encodes CASSSGGGPSYEQYF. The whole variable domain, remainder taken from reference TRBV5-4 and TRBJ2-7, is ETGVTQSPTHLIKTRGQQVTLRCSSQSGHNTVSWYQQALGQGPQFIFQYYREEENGRGNFPPRFSGLQFPNYSSELNVNALELDDSALYLCASSSGGGPSYEQYFGPGTRLTVT.

The V gene is TRBV11-2, the J gene TRBJ1-1; TRBD1 aligns across 7 bases. Germline V lookup: CDR1 SGHAT, CDR2 FQNNGV. V was pared by 5 bases and J by 5 bases, with 11 bases of the junction left unmatched. CDR3 length: 15 residues. The chain's CDR3 is CASSPTGVRGTEAFF. The CDR3 DNA reads as TGTGCCAGCAGCCCCACAGGGGTCCGGGGTACTGAAGCTTTCTTT.

The chain recombines TRBV12-3 or TRBV12-4 with TRBJ1-1; no reliable D call. The V end was cut by 3 bases, the J end by 1 base, with 6 bases between. This CDR3 contains 13 residues. The CDR3, as DNA: TGTGCCAGCAGTTTGGATACGAACACTGAAGCTTTCTTT. Protein sequence: CASSLDTNTEAFF.